The TCR beta chain described here comes from a study of T-cell memory formation after mild COVID-19. Overall study: TCR clusters showed largely donor specificity. Points from the study as a whole: Clones contracting day 15 to 85 were balanced CD4/CD8; later expanders leaned CD4+. The study found contracting CD4+ clones mainly in CM and EM and contracting CD8+ clones in EMRA. Clones from the second wave (peaking day 37) had unconfirmed SARS-CoV-2 specificity.

For this clonotype: As yet, its antigen is unknown.

Germline values: CDR1 LGHNA, CDR2 YSLEER. V lost 0 bases and J lost 5; bases outside the gene matches: 4. The CDR3 has 16 residues. In TCRdb, the 5' RACE reads were re-called with MiXCR into one record per CDR3 protein. The data hold roughly 340,000 distinct CDR3 sequences, with roughly 19% observed a single time. This chain joins TRBV4-3 and TRBJ2-5; 12 bases line up with TRBD1. The source material was PBMCs or a T cell subset sorted from them (not recorded which). The receptor comes from a man younger than 35 who had mild COVID-19 (a few samples of this study predate the infection). Cell type and time point are not known. CDR3 DNA sequence: TGCGCCAGCAGCCAAGATTTGGGACAGGGGGCTGAGACCCAGTACTTC. Translated, it gives CASSQDLGQGAETQYF.